This T cell receptor (beta chain) was captured in a study of PD-1 blockade in mismatch repair-deficient tumors. Trimming shortened V by 3 bases and J by 0 bases, and 10 bases separated the two germline ends. The CDR3 contains 15 residues. Germline assignment: CDR1 SGHRS and CDR2 YFSETQ. Sequenced by immunoSEQ multiplex PCR; TCRdb stores in-frame clones only, minus some. Counted here are about 24,000 clones, about 83% occurring once; the ten biggest clones make up 20% to 25%. The V call is TRBV5-1, the J call TRBJ1-3, with a tentative D call TRBD1 (5 bases). The source material was peripheral blood, sampled 12 weeks after starting pembrolizumab. This clonotype originated in an adult with mismatch repair-deficient cancer. The chain's CDR3 is CASSSGRSSGNTIYF. In nucleotides, the CDR3 is TGCGCCAGCAGCTCGGGACGGAGCTCTGGAAACACCATATATTTT. The full variable domain, with the rest looked up from reference TRBV5-1 and TRBJ1-3, is KAGVTQTPRYLIKTRGQQVTLSCSPISGHRSVSWYQQTPGQGLQFLFEYFSETQRNKGNFPGRFSGRQFSNSRSEMNVSTLELGDSALYLCASSSGRSSGNTIYFGEGSWLTVV.